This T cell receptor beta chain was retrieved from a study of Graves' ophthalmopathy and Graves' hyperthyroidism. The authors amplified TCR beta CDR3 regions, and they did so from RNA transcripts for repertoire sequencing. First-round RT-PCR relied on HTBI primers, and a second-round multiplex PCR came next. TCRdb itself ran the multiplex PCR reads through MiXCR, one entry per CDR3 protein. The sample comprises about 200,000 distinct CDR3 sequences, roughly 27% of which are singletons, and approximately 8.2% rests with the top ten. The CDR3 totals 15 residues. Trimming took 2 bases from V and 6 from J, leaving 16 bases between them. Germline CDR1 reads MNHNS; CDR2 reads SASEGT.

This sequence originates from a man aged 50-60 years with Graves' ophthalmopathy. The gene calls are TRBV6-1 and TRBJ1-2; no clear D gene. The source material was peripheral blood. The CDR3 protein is CASSEWSGGINGYTF. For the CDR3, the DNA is TGTGCCAGCAGTGAATGGTCGGGTGGCATCAATGGCTACACCTTC.